The entry below gives a single TCR beta chain sequence along with its context. Its antigen is still unknown. Study-wide results and caveats: Tumor Tregs overlapped most with tumor, then blood, naive CD4+ cells.

Cells sorted as Tregs were CD4+, CD25+ and CD127-/low. TCRdb analysed the multiplex PCR reads with MiXCR anew, one entry per CDR3 protein. The sample consists of around 840 distinct CDR3 sequences, 15% to 20% of them appearing once. The TCR comes from a female donor with breast cancer. The material sequenced was Tregs sorted from blood.

The CDR3 DNA reads TGTGCCAGCAGAGCATTGACAAACGCTTATGGCTACACCTTC. This codes for CASRALTNAYGYTF. This sequence joins TRBV12-3 or TRBV12-4 and TRBJ1-2; D is unclear. The CDR3 runs to 14 residues. V dropped 6 bases and J dropped 5 bases, with 16 bases sitting between them.